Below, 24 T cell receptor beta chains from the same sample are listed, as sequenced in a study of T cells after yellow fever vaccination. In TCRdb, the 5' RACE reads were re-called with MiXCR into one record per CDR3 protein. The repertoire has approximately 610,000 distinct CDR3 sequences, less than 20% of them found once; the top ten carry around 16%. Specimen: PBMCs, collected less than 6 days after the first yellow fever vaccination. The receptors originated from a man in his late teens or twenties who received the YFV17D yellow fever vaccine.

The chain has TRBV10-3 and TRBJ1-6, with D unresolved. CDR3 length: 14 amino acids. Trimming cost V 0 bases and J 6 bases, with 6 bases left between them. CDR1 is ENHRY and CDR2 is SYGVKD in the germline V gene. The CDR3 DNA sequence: TGTGCCATCAGTGAGTCTAACATTAATTCACCCCTCCACTTT. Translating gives CAISESNINSPLHF.

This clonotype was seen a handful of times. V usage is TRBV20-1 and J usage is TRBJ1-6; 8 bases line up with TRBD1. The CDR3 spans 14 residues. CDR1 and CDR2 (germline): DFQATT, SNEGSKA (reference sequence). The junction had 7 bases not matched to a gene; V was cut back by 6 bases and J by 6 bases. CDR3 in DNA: TGCAGTGCCCGGGGACAGGACCCTAATTCACCCCTCCACTTT. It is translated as CSARGQDPNSPLHF.

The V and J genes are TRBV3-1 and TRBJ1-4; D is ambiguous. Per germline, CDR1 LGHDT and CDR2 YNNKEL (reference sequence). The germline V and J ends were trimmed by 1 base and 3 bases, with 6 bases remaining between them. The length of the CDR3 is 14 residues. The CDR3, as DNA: TGTGCCAGCAGCCAAGGCGAGGCTAATGAAAAACTGTTTTTT. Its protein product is CASSQGEANEKLFF.

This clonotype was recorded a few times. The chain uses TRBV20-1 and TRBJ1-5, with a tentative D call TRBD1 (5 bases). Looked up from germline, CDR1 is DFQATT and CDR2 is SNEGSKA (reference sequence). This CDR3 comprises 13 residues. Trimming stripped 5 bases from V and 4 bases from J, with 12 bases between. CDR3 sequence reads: CSASGTENQPQHF. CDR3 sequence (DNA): TGCAGTGCTTCCGGGACGGAGAATCAGCCCCAGCATTTT.

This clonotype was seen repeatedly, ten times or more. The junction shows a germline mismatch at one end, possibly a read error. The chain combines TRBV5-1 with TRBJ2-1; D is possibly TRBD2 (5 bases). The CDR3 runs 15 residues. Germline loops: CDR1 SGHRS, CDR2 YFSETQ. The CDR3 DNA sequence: TGTGCCAGCAGCTTAGAGGCGGGCTCCTACAATGAGCAGTTCTTC. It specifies CASSLEAGSYNEQFF.

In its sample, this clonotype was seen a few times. The CDR3: CASSSGGTREQYF. In DNA, the CDR3 is TGTGCCAGCAGTTCAGGCGGGACCCGCGAGCAGTACTTC. The chain carries TRBV12-3 or TRBV12-4 and TRBJ2-7, with TRBD2 as a possible D gene (6 bases). This CDR3 comprises 13 residues. V was trimmed by 4 bases and J by 6 bases, leaving 13 bases between them.

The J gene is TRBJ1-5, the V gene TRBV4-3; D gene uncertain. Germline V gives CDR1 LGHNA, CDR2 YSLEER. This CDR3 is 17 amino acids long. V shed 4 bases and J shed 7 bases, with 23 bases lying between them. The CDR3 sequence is CASSPRAAEPGFQPQHF. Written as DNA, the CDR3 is TGCGCCAGCAGCCCTAGGGCGGCAGAGCCTGGTTTCCAGCCCCAGCATTTT.

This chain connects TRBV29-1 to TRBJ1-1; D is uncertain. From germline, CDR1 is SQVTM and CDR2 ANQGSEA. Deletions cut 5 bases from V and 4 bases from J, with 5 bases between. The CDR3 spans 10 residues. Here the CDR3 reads CSVYLTEAFF. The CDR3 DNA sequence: TGCAGCGTTTATCTCACTGAAGCTTTCTTT.

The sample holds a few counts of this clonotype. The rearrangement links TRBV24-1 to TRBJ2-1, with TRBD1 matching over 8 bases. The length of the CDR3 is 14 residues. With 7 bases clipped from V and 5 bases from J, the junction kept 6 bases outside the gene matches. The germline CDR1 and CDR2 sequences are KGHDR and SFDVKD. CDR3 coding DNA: TGTGCCACCAGCGACAGGGGAGCTAACAATGAGCAGTTCTTC. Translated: CATSDRGANNEQFF.

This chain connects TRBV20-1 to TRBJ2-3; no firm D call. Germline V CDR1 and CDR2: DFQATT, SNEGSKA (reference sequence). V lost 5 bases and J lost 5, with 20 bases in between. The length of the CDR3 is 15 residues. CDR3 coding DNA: TGCAGTGCTTATAAGTGGTCGGCGAGAGGAGATACGCAGTATTTT. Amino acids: CSAYKWSARGDTQYF.

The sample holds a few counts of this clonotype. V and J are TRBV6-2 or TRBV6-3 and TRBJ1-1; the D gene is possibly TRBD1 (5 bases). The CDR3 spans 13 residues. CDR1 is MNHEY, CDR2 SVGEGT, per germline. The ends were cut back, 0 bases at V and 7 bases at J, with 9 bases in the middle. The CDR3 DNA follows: TGTGCCAGCAGTTACTCTCGGGGGAGTGAAGCTTTCTTT. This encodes CASSYSRGSEAFF.

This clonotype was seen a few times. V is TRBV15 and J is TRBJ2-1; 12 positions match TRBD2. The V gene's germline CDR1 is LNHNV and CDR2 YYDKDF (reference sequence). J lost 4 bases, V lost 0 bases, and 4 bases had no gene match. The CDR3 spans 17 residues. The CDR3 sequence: CATSRDAGLAGYNEQFF. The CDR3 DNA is TGTGCCACCAGCAGAGATGCGGGACTAGCGGGTTACAATGAGCAGTTCTTC.

CDR3 region: CASSSYRGETQYF. In DNA, the CDR3 is TGTGCCAGCAGTTCTTATCGGGGGGAGACCCAGTACTTC. The chain recombines TRBV6-5 with TRBJ2-5, with D perhaps TRBD2 (6 bases). With 4 bases removed from V and 5 bases from J, the gap between germline ends came to 11 bases. Per germline, CDR1 MNHEY and CDR2 SVGAGI. The CDR3 contains 13 residues.

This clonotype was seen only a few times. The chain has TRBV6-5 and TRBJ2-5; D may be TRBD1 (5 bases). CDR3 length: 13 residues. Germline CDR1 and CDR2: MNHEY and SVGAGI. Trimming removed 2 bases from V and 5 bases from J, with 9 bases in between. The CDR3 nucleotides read TGTGCCAGCAGTTACCAGGGTAGGGAGACCCAGTACTTC. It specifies CASSYQGRETQYF.

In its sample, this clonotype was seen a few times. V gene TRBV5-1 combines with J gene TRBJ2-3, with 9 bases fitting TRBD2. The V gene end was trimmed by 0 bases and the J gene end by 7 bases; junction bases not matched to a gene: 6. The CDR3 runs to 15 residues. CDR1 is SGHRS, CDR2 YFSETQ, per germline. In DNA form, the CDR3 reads TGCGCCAGCAGCTTGGAACTAGCGGGCGGAAATACGCAGTATTTT. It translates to CASSLELAGGNTQYF.

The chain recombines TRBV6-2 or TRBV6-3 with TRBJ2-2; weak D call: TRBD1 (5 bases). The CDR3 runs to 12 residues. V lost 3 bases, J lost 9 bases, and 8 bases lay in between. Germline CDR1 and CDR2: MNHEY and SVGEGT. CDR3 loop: CASSYQGWELFF. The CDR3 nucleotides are TGTGCCAGCAGTTATCAGGGTTGGGAGCTGTTTTTT.

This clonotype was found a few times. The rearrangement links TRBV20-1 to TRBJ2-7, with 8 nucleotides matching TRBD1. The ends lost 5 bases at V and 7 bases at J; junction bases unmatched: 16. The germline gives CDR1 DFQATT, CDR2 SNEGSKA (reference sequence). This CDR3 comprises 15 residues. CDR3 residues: CSAVAGGQGISEQYV. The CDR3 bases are TGCAGTGCTGTAGCCGGCGGACAGGGCATCAGTGAGCAGTACGTC.

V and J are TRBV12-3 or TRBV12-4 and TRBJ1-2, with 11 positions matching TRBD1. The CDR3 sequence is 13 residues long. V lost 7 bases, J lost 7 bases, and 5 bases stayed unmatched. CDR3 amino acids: CASTRDRGTGYTF. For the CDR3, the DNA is TGTGCCAGCACTCGGGACAGGGGGACTGGCTACACCTTC.

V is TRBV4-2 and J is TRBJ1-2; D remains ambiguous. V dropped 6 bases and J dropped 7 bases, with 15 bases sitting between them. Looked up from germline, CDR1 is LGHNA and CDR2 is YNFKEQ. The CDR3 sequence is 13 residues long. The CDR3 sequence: CASSSQPSGGYTF. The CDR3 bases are TGTGCCAGCAGTTCACAGCCATCAGGTGGCTACACCTTC.

The CDR3 loop reads CASSPPVPRSTTEAFF. DNA of the CDR3: TGTGCCAGCTCACCACCGGTACCGCGTTCAACAACTGAAGCTTTCTTT. The J gene is TRBJ1-1, the V gene TRBV18; D is unclear. The V end lost 0 bases, the J end lost 5 bases, and 16 bases lay between the germline ends. The CDR3 length is 16 residues. Germline V gives CDR1 KGHSH, CDR2 LQKENI. Drawing the rest from reference TRBV18 and TRBJ1-1, the complete variable domain is NAGVMQNPRHLVRRRGQEARLRCSPMKGHSHVYWYRQLPEEGLKFMVYLQKENIIDESGMPKERFSAEFPKEGPSILRIQQVVRGDSAAYFCASSPPVPRSTTEAFFGQGTRLTVV.

DNA of the CDR3: TGTGCCAGCAGCCAAGTGTCAGAAACGGGAGCTTTCTTT. It codes for CASSQVSETGAFF. The chain carries TRBV3-1 and TRBJ1-1; D is unclear. V gave up 1 base and J gave up 10 bases, with 13 bases separating them. CDR1 is LGHDT and CDR2 is YNNKEL in the germline V gene (reference sequence). The CDR3 extends over 13 amino acids. The full variable domain, in which reference TRBV3-1 and TRBJ1-1 provide the parts outside the CDR3, is DTAVSQTPKYLVTQMGNDKSIKCEQNLGHDTMYWYKQDSKKFLKIMFSYNNKELIINETVPNRFSPKSPDKAHLNLHINSLELGDSAVYFCASSQVSETGAFFGQGTRLTVV.

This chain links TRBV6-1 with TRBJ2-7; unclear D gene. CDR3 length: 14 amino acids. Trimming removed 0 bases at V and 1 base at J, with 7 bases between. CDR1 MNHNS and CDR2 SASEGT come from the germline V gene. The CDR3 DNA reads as TGTGCCAGCAGTGAAGCGACGGGTTCCTACGAGCAGTACTTC. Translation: CASSEATGSYEQYF.

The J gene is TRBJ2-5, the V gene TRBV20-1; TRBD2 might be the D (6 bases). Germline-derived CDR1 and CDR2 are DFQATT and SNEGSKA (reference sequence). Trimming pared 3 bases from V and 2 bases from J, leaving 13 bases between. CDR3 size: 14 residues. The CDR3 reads CSASPVRGQETQYF. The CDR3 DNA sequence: TGCAGTGCTAGTCCTGTCCGGGGGCAAGAGACCCAGTACTTC.

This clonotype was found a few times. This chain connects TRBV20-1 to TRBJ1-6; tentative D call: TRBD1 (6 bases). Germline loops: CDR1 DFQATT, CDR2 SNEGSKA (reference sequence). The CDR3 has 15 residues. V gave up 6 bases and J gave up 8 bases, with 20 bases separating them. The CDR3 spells CSAGAGASHYSPLHF. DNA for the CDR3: TGCAGTGCAGGGGCGGGGGCATCTCACTATTCACCCCTCCACTTT.